The subject of this entry is one T cell receptor (beta chain). Its target is unknown. Sampling of blood occurred at baseline, cycle 4 day 1, and cycle 7 day 1. Looked up from germline, CDR1 is LNHNV and CDR2 is YYDKDF (reference sequence). The CDR3 runs to 13 residues. With 0 bases clipped from V and 12 bases from J, the junction kept 5 bases outside the gene matches. The data were taken from a study of OX40 agonist ivuxolimab in advanced cancers. Study-wide context: A diagnosis of hepatocellular carcinoma, melanoma, renal cell or head and neck cancer was present in dose-escalation patients. Study-level results: Relative to CD4+, CD8+ T cells held more expanded clones on average.

Data came from immunoSEQ multiplex PCR; TCRdb stores just in-frame clones and leaves some out. The sample yields under 90,000 clones, approximately 85% seen once. The rearrangement joins TRBV15 to TRBJ2-1; 7 nucleotides agree with TRBD1. The source material was CD4+ or CD8+ T cells sorted from blood, sampled in a trial of the OX40 agonist ivuxolimab. The origin of this receptor is an adult with an advanced solid tumor such as melanoma, head and neck, liver or kidney cancer. The CDR3 DNA reads as TGTGCCACCAGCAGAGACAGGGGGTTGGGGCAGTTCTTC. Protein product: CATSRDRGLGQFF.